Described below is a single T cell receptor (beta chain) sequence and its context. What it binds is unknown. With 6 bases removed from V and 5 bases from J, the gap between germline ends came to 8 bases. This CDR3 contains 11 residues. CDR1 MDHEN and CDR2 SYDVKM come from the germline V gene. The data are from a study of Ad26.COV2.S vaccination and SARS-CoV-2 variants. Study at large: It was the COV1001 Ad26.COV2.S trial arm that included the donor.

The assay was immunoSEQ multiplex PCR, and TCRdb's table has in-frame clones only and misses some. This sample has about half a million clones, with approximately 90% found just once. The treatment is: roughly 20 received Ad26.COV2.S at low or high dose, single or two shots; five or six received placebo; per-sample allocation not given. Sampling took place 63 days after the first vaccine or placebo injection. Cohort 1b enrolled adults aged 18-55 years in Boston. Overall study results and limits: Overall T cell responses may have been underestimated by the analyses of TCR breadth and depth.

The sequenced sample was peripheral blood, obtained in a trial of Ad26.COV2.S vaccine versus placebo. The receptor comes from a person between 18 and 65 years old who received the Ad26.COV2.S COVID-19 vaccine or a placebo. The chain has TRBV28 and TRBJ2-7; possible D gene TRBD1, 5 bases. In nucleotides, the CDR3 is TGTGCCAGCAGCCCCAGGGACGAGCAGTACTTC. It is translated as CASSPRDEQYF.